This TCR beta chain was observed in a study of T-cell reconstitution after alpha-beta-depleted transplantation in children. Trimming cost V 2 bases and J 1 base, with 12 bases left between them. CDR1 and CDR2 from the germline V gene are SGHTA and FQGTGA. The CDR3 is 16 residues long. Broader study findings: Several hundred expanded graft clones reportedly gave rise to the alpha-beta T cells present about two months after transplant. T-cell counts and diversity were attributed mostly to newly produced T cells one year after transplant. Certain patients had high TCRbeta diversity at day 60, and it came from recipient T cells and thymic progenitors that survived.

Of note for this clonotype: The antigen remains undetermined.

Unique molecular identifiers were used to barcode this TCRbeta library. Via MiXCR, TCRdb re-called the PCR reads, giving one row per CDR3 protein. The table lists approximately 230,000 distinct CDR3 sequences, roughly 23% of them singletons. V gene TRBV7-3 combines with J gene TRBJ2-1; D not resolved. This TCR was recovered from a girl aged 2 to 9 with Fanconi anemia, due to receive a stem cell transplant. This specimen was PBMCs, taken before TCRalphabeta/CD19-depleted stem cell transplant. The CDR3 bases are TGTGCCAGCAGCTTATTGGGAACCCATTCCTACAATGAGCAGTTCTTC. It encodes CASSLLGTHSYNEQFF.